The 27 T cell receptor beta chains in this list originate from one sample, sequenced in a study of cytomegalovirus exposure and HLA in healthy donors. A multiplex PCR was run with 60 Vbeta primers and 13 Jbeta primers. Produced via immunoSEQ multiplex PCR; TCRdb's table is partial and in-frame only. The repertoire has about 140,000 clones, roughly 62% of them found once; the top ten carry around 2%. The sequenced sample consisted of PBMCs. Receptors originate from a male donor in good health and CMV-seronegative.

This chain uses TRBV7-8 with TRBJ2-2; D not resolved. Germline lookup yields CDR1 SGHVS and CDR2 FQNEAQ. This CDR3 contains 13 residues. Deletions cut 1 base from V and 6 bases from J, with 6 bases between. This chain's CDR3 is CASSLVVAGELFF. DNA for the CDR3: TGTGCCAGCAGCTTAGTCGTCGCCGGGGAGCTGTTTTTT. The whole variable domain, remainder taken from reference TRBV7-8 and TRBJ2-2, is GAGVSQSPRYKVAKRGQDVALRCDPISGHVSLFWYQQALGQGPEFLTYFQNEAQLDKSGLPSDRFFAERPEGSVSTLKIQRTQQEDSAVYLCASSLVVAGELFFGEGSRLTVL.

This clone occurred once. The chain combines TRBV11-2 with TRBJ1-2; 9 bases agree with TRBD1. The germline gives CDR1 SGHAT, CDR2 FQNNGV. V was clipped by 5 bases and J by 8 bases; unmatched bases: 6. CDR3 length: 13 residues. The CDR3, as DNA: TGTGCCAGCAGCCCCCAGACAGGGGGAGGCTACACCTTC. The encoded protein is CASSPQTGGGYTF.

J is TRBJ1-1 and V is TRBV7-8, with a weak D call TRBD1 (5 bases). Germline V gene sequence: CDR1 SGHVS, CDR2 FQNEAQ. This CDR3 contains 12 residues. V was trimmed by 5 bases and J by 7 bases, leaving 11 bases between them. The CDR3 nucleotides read TGTGCCAGCAGCCACGGGGGAGTTGAAGCTTTCTTT. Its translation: CASSHGGVEAFF.

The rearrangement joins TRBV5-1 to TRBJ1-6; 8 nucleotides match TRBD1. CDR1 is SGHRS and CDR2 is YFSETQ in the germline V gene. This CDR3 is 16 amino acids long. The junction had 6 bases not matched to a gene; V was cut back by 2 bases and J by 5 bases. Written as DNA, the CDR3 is TGCGCCAGCAGCTTTCAGGGGGCTTATGATAATTCACCCCTCCACTTT. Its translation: CASSFQGAYDNSPLHF.

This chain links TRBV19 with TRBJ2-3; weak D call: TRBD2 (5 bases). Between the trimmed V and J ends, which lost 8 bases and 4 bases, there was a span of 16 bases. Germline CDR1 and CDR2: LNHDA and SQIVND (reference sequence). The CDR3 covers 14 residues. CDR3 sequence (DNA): TGTGCCAGTTCCCTAGCTGCTGGGGCAGATACGCAGTATTTT. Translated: CASSLAAGADTQYF.

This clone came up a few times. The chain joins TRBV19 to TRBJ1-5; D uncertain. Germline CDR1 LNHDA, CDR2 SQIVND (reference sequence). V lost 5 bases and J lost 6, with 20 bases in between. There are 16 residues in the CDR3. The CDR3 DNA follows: TGTGCCAGTAGTCCAACTCGGCGGGTGCGGGGTCAGCCCCAGCATTTT. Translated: CASSPTRRVRGQPQHF. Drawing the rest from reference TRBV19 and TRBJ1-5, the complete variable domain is DGGITQSPKYLFRKEGQNVTLSCEQNLNHDAMYWYRQDPGQGLRLIYYSQIVNDFQKGDIAEGYSVSREKKESFPLTVTSAQKNPTAFYLCASSPTRRVRGQPQHFGDGTRLSIL.

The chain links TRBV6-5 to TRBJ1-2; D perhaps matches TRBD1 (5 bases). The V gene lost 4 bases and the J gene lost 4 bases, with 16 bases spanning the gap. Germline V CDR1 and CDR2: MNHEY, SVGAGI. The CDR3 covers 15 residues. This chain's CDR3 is CASSSPPGGAYGYTF. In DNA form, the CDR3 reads TGTGCCAGCAGTTCGCCACCGGGGGGAGCCTATGGCTACACCTTC.

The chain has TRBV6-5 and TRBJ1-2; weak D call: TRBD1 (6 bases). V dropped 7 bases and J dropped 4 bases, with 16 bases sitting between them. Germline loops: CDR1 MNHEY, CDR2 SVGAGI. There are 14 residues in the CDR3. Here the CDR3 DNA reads TGTGCCAGCATCAAGACGGCACAGGGCTATGGCTACACCTTC. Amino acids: CASIKTAQGYGYTF.

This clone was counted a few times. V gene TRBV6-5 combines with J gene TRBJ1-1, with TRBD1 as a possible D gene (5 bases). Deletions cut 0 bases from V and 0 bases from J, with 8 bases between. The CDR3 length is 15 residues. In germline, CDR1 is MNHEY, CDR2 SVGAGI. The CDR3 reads CASSYSRGMNTEAFF. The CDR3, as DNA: TGTGCCAGCAGTTACTCCCGGGGGATGAACACTGAAGCTTTCTTT.

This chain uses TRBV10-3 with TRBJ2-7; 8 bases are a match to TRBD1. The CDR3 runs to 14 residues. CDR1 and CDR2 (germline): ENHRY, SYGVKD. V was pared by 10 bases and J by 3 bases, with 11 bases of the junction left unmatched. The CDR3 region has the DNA TGTGCCAGCTTGAGCACGGACAGGGACTACGAGCAGTACTTC. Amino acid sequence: CASLSTDRDYEQYF.

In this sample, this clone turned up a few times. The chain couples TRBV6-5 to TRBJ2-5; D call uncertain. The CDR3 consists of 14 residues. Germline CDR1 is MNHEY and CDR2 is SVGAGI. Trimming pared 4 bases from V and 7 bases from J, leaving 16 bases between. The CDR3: CASSSERRPGTQYF. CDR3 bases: TGTGCCAGCAGTTCGGAAAGAAGGCCGGGGACCCAGTACTTC.

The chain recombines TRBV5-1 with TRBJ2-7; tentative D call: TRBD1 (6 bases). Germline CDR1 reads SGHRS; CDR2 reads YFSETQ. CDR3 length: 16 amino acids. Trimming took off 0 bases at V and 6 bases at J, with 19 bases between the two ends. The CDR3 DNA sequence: TGCGCCAGCAGCTTGGGAACCGGGACAAATAAGGCCGAGCAGTACTTC. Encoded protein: CASSLGTGTNKAEQYF.

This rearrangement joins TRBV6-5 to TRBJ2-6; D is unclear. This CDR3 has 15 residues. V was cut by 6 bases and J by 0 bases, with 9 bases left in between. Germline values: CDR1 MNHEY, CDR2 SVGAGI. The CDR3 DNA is TGTGCCAGCAGGAGCCCAAGCTCTGGGGCCAACGTCCTGACTTTC. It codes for CASRSPSSGANVLTF.

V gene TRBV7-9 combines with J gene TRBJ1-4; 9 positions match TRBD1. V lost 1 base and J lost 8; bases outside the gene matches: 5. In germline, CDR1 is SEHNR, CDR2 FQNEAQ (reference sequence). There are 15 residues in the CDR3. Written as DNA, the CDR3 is TGTGCCAGCAGCTTAGGGGACAGGGATGGCGAAAAACTGTTTTTT. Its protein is CASSLGDRDGEKLFF.

The CDR3 is CATSRRIDRRGGETQYF. CDR3 nucleotide sequence: TGTGCCACCAGCAGGCGTATAGACCGGCGGGGCGGGGAGACCCAGTACTTC. The chain links TRBV15 to TRBJ2-5; perhaps TRBD2 as D (6 bases). The CDR3 has 17 amino acids. The V and J ends lost 3 bases and 5 bases respectively, with 22 bases between them. The V gene's germline CDR1 is LNHNV and CDR2 YYDKDF (reference sequence).

The CDR3 nucleotides read TGTGCCAGCAGTGAAATTGGACAGATCGGCACAGATACGCAGTATTTT. Protein sequence: CASSEIGQIGTDTQYF. The chain recombines TRBV2 with TRBJ2-3, with D possibly matching TRBD1 (6 bases). The germline V and J ends were trimmed by 2 bases and 1 base, with 13 bases remaining between them. The CDR3 loop spans 16 amino acids. CDR1 and CDR2 from the germline V gene are SNHLY and FYNNEI.

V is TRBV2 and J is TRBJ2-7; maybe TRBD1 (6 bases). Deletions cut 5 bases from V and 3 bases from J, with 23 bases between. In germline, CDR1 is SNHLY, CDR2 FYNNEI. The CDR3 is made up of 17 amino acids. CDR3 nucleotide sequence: TGTGCCAGCAGTAAAGAAGCGTCCGACAGGTTCTTCTACGAGCAGTACTTC. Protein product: CASSKEASDRFFYEQYF.

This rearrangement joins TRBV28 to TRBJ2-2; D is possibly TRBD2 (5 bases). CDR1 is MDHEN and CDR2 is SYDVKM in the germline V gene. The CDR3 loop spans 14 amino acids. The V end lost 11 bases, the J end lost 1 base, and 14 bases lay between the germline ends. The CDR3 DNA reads TGTGCCTCCCGAGGAGGCCGGAACACCGGGGAGCTGTTTTTT. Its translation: CASRGGRNTGELFF.

The CDR3 spells CASSKGQGTIRGAFF. DNA for the CDR3: TGTGCCAGTAGCAAAGGACAGGGAACGATTCGAGGAGCTTTCTTT. The gene calls are TRBV19 and TRBJ1-1; the match to TRBD1 covers 8 bases. This CDR3 contains 15 residues. Looked up from germline, CDR1 is LNHDA and CDR2 is SQIVND (reference sequence). The V gene end was trimmed by 6 bases and the J gene end by 10 bases; junction bases not matched to a gene: 16.

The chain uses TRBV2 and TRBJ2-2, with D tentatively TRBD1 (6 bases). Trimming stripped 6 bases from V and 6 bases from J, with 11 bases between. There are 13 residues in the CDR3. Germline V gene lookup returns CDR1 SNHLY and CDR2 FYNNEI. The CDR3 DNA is TGTGCCAGCAGGGAGACAGGCCCCGGGGAGCTGTTTTTT. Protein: CASRETGPGELFF.

The CDR3 DNA is TGTGCCAGCATCAAAAGGGGACAGGGAAGTATTCTAGCCAAAAACATTCAGTACTTC. Its protein is CASIKRGQGSILAKNIQYF. This chain uses TRBV6-7 with TRBJ2-4, with 9 bases fitting TRBD1. TRBV6-7 is treated as an ORF (open reading frame) with a function not yet certain. The CDR3 runs to 19 residues. Germline trimming cut 7 bases from V and 0 bases from J; bases unmatched to any gene: 16.

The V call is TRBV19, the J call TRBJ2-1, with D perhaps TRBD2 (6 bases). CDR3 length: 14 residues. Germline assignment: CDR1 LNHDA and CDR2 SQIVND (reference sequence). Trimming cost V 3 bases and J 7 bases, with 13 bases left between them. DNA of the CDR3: TGTGCCAGTAGTATCGGGCGGGGTGGGAATGAGCAGTTCTTC. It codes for CASSIGRGGNEQFF.

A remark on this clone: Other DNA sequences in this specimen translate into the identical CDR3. The CDR3 here is CASSQDRRGGRNEQFF. The DNA for the CDR3 is TGTGCCAGCAGCCAAGATCGACGGGGGGGGAGGAATGAGCAGTTCTTC. This chain links TRBV4-2 with TRBJ2-1, with TRBD2 identical over 8 bases. Looked up from germline, CDR1 is LGHNA and CDR2 is YNFKEQ. The V gene end was trimmed by 0 bases and the J gene end by 7 bases; junction bases not matched to a gene: 8. The CDR3 extends over 16 amino acids.

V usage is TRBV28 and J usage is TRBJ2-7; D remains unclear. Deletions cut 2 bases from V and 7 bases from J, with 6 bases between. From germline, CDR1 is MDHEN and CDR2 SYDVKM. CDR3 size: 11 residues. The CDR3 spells CASSLQREQYF. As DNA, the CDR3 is TGTGCCAGCAGTTTACAGCGAGAGCAGTACTTC.

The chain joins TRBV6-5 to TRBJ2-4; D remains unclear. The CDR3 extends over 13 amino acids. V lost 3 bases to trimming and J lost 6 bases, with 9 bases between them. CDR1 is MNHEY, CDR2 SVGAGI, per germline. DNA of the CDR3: TGTGCCAGCAGTTATAGCACGGGAAACATTCAGTACTTC. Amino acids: CASSYSTGNIQYF.

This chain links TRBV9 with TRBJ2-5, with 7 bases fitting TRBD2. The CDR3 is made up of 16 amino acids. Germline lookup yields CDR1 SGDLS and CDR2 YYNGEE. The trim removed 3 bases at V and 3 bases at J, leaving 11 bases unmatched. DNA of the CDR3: TGTGCCAGCAGCGCCCACCCCGGGACTACCGAAGAGACCCAGTACTTC. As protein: CASSAHPGTTEETQYF.

The CDR3 region is CASSMVGRGTGELFF. CDR3 in DNA: TGTGCCAGTAGTATGGTGGGGCGCGGCACCGGGGAGCTGTTTTTT. The V and J genes are TRBV19 and TRBJ2-2; tentatively, D is TRBD1 (5 bases). V was pared by 3 bases and J by 4 bases, with 12 bases between. The CDR3 has 15 residues. Germline V CDR1 and CDR2: LNHDA, SQIVND (reference sequence).